Many counts were recorded for the clone carrying this TCR beta chain. The target antigen is unknown. The data are from a study of T-cell memory formation after mild COVID-19. Study in general: Among the donors, TCR clusters were largely specific to each donor.

Germline values: CDR1 MNHEY, CDR2 SVGAGI. V dropped 6 bases and J dropped 0 bases, with 9 bases sitting between them. This CDR3 contains 14 residues. Using its own MiXCR run on the 5' RACE reads, TCRdb lists one record per CDR3 protein. The top ten hold roughly 12% of the sample, which has under 550,000 distinct CDR3 sequences, approximately 18% seen once. Study outcomes and limitations: Largely, contracting CD4+ clones fell within CM and EM, and contracting CD8+ clones within EMRA. Later expanders leaned toward CD4+, whereas clones contracting from day 15 to 85 were balanced CD4/CD8. Clonal second-wave expansions that peaked on day 37 had unconfirmed SARS-CoV-2 specificity.

The source of this sequence is an adult woman who had mild COVID-19 (a few samples of this study predate the infection). Cell type and time point are not known. This rearrangement joins TRBV6-5 to TRBJ2-1; the D is unclear. Sequencing used PBMCs or a T cell subset sorted from them (not recorded which). The CDR3 loop reads CASSVDSSYNEQFF. CDR3 DNA: TGTGCCAGCAGCGTAGATAGCTCCTACAATGAGCAGTTCTTC.